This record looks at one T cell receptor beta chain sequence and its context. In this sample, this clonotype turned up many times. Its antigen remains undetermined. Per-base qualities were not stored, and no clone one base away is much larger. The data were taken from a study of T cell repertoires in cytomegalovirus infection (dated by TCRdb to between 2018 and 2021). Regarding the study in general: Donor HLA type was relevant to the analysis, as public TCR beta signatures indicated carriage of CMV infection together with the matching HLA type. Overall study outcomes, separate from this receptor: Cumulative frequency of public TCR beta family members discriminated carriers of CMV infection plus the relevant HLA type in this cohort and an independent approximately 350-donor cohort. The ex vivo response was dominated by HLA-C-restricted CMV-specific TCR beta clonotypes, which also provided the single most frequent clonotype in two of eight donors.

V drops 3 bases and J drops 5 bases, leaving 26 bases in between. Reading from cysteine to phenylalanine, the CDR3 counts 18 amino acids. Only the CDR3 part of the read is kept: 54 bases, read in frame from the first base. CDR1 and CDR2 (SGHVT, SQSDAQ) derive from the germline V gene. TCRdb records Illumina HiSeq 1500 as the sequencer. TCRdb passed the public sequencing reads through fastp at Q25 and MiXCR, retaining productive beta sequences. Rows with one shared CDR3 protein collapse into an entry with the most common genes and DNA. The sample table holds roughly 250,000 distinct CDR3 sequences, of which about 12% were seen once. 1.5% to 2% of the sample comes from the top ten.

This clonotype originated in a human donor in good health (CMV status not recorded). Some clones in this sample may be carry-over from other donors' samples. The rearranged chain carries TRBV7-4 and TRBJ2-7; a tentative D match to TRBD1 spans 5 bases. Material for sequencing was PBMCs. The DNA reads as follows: TGTGCCAGCAGCTTTAGCCCCTTTACAGGCAAGGAATACGACGAGCAGTACTTC. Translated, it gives CASSFSPFTGKEYDEQYF.